This TCR beta chain was retrieved from a study of response to subunit inactivated influenza vaccine. TCRdb reprocessed the RT-PCR reads via MiXCR and lists one record per CDR3 protein. The data contain 450,000 to 600,000 distinct CDR3 sequences, under 9% of them seen just once; the ten biggest clones take up over 10%. This clonotype was found a few times. Trimming pared 6 bases from V and 3 bases from J, leaving 18 bases between. The CDR3 is 14 residues long. Germline V gives CDR1 DFQATT, CDR2 SNEGSKA (reference sequence). This chain links TRBV20-1 with TRBJ2-7, with D hard to call. Material: PBMCs from blood, obtained roughly 24 months after vaccination. The sequence came from a man in his fifties or sixties who received an inactivated influenza vaccine. Here the CDR3 DNA reads TGCAGTGCCCAACCCCCAAATTCACTCTACGAGCAGTACTTC. It translates to CSAQPPNSLYEQYF.